Below, 18 T cell receptor beta chains from the same sample are listed, as sequenced in a study of blood T cell repertoires in COVID-19. Clones were read by immunoSEQ multiplex PCR, and TCRdb kept only the in-frame ones, dropping some. The data contain 100,000 to 150,000 clones, around 86% of them singletons. Sequenced sample: peripheral blood. These receptors were obtained from a man between 35 and 55 years old with active or convalescent COVID-19.

This clone was counted a single time. The chain links TRBV2 to TRBJ1-2; 10 nucleotides agree with TRBD1. After removal of 4 bases from V and 8 bases from J, the junction contained 13 bases not matched to a gene. Germline V CDR1 and CDR2: SNHLY, FYNNEI. The CDR3 has 16 amino acids. The CDR3 here is CASSGEIRDRGDGYTF. The CDR3 bases are TGTGCCAGCAGTGGGGAGATCCGGGACAGGGGTGACGGCTACACCTTC.

The J gene is TRBJ1-4, the V gene TRBV2, with a possible D match to TRBD1 (5 bases). Trimming removed 8 bases from V and 5 bases from J, with 15 bases in between. Germline CDR1 is SNHLY and CDR2 is FYNNEI. The CDR3 extends over 14 amino acids. This CDR3 reads CASLWPRANEKLFF. CDR3 sequence (DNA): TGTGCCAGCCTGTGGCCCAGGGCCAATGAAAAACTGTTTTTT.

This rearrangement joins TRBV6-5 to TRBJ1-1, with 7 nucleotides matching TRBD1. CDR3 length: 15 residues. Germline trimming cut 4 bases from V and 4 bases from J; bases unmatched to any gene: 9. CDR1 is MNHEY and CDR2 is SVGAGI in the germline V gene. CDR3 in DNA: TGTGCCAGCAGTTCCCGACAGGGAATGGGCACTGAAGCTTTCTTT. It encodes CASSSRQGMGTEAFF.

The V and J genes are TRBV9 and TRBJ2-3; TRBD1 matches at 9 bases. Germline lookup yields CDR1 SGDLS and CDR2 YYNGEE. The CDR3 totals 14 residues. V shed 4 bases, J shed 4 bases, and the junction held 4 bases outside the gene matches. The CDR3 spells CASSSYRGPDTQYF. DNA of the CDR3: TGTGCCAGCAGCTCGTACAGGGGGCCAGATACGCAGTATTTT.

CDR3 loop: CASSDQGANQPQHF. CDR3 DNA: TGTGCCAGCAGTGATCAGGGGGCTAATCAGCCCCAGCATTTT. The rearrangement links TRBV7-9 to TRBJ1-5; 8 bases align to TRBD1. The CDR3 contains 14 residues. V lost 6 bases to trimming and J lost 4 bases; unmatched junction nucleotides: 5. Germline V gene sequence: CDR1 SEHNR, CDR2 FQNEAQ (reference sequence).

The V and J genes are TRBV7-2 and TRBJ2-4; TRBD2 aligns across 13 bases. The trim removed 5 bases at V and 9 bases at J, leaving 7 bases unmatched. Germline V gives CDR1 SGHTA, CDR2 FQGNSA. This CDR3 spans 15 amino acids. CDR3 in DNA: TGTGCCAGCAGCCAACTAGCGGGGGGGCAAAGCATTCAGTACTTC. Amino acid sequence: CASSQLAGGQSIQYF. The full variable domain, completed using reference TRBV7-2 and TRBJ2-4, is GAGVSQSPSNKVTEKGKDVELRCDPISGHTALYWYRQSLGQGLEFLIYFQGNSAPDKSGLPSDRFSAERTGGSVSTLTIQRTQQEDSAVYLCASSQLAGGQSIQYFGAGTRLSVL.

The chain employs TRBV5-1 and TRBJ2-3; 8 bases are a match to TRBD1. The CDR3 is made up of 15 amino acids. CDR1 is SGHRS, CDR2 YFSETQ, per germline. V shed 3 bases, J shed 2 bases, and the junction held 5 bases outside the gene matches. The CDR3 region has the DNA TGCGCCAGCAGCTCCGACAGGGGAAACACAGATACGCAGTATTTT. It is translated as CASSSDRGNTDTQYF.

The rearrangement links TRBV20-1 to TRBJ2-1; TRBD1 aligns across 8 bases. CDR1 and CDR2 (germline): DFQATT, SNEGSKA (reference sequence). The ends lost 5 bases at V and 0 bases at J; junction bases unmatched: 3. The CDR3 consists of 14 residues. CDR3: CSAGGQGSYNEQFF. CDR3 DNA: TGCAGTGCTGGTGGACAGGGCTCCTACAATGAGCAGTTCTTC.

This clone came up once. The chain couples TRBV30 to TRBJ1-6, with 7 bases lining up with TRBD1. CDR3 length: 17 residues. Germline V gene data show CDR1 as GTSNPN and CDR2 as SVGIG (reference sequence). Trimming took 1 base from V and 0 from J; bases not matched to a gene: 6. This chain's CDR3 is CAWSGQGRSSYNSPLHF. In nucleotides, the CDR3 is TGTGCCTGGAGTGGACAGGGAAGGAGCTCCTATAATTCACCCCTCCACTTT.

This clone came up once. This sequence joins TRBV3-1 (or the pseudogene TRBV3-2) and TRBJ2-3; possibly TRBD2 for D (5 bases). CDR1 LGHDT and CDR2 YNNKEL come from the germline V gene (reference sequence). The V end was cut by 4 bases, the J end by 2 bases, with 16 bases between. There are 16 residues in the CDR3. The CDR3 nucleotides read TGTGCCAGCAGCCCCCGTCGGGGAGCCGTCACAGATACGCAGTATTTT. Residues: CASSPRRGAVTDTQYF.

The chain combines TRBV7-9 with TRBJ1-6, with a weak D call TRBD1 (6 bases). Germline loops: CDR1 SEHNR, CDR2 FQNEAQ (reference sequence). The CDR3 is 14 amino acids. Trimming removed 8 bases from V and 15 bases from J, with 23 bases in between. The DNA for the CDR3 is TGTGCCAGCTCGGACAGCCTTTATAATTCAGGCCTCCACTTT. Residues: CASSDSLYNSGLHF.

Only one count was recorded for this clone. This rearrangement joins TRBV6-2 or TRBV6-3 to TRBJ1-4, with a weak D call TRBD1 (5 bases). Germline CDR1 reads MNHEY; CDR2 reads SVGEGT. V lost 5 bases, J lost 6 bases, and 10 bases lay in between. The CDR3 extends over 13 amino acids. The CDR3 loop reads CASSPGHYEKLFF. CDR3 in DNA: TGTGCCAGCAGTCCCGGACACTATGAAAAACTGTTTTTT.

V is TRBV7-9 and J is TRBJ2-1; no clear D. With 5 bases removed from V and 7 bases from J, the gap between germline ends came to 9 bases. CDR1 and CDR2 (germline): SEHNR, FQNEAQ (reference sequence). The CDR3 spans 12 residues. CDR3 amino acids: CASSLGLNEQFF. CDR3 coding DNA: TGTGCCAGCAGCCTTGGGCTAAATGAGCAGTTCTTC.

The chain joins TRBV19 to TRBJ1-2; D remains ambiguous. Germline V CDR1 and CDR2: LNHDA, SQIVND (reference sequence). Trimming cost V 7 bases and J 7 bases, with 16 bases left between them. The CDR3 covers 13 residues. DNA for the CDR3: TGTGCCAGTAACCAAAGGGAGGGTCGTGGCTACACCTTC. It is translated as CASNQREGRGYTF.

V is TRBV5-1 and J is TRBJ2-5, with 10 bases lining up with TRBD2. This CDR3 has 15 residues. The V gene end was trimmed by 4 bases and the J gene end by 2 bases; junction bases not matched to a gene: 5. The germline CDR1 and CDR2 sequences are SGHRS and YFSETQ. CDR3 region: CASSVLAGIQETQYF. CDR3 sequence (DNA): TGCGCCAGCAGCGTACTAGCGGGGATTCAAGAGACCCAGTACTTC. Together with reference TRBV5-1 and TRBJ2-5, the CDR3 gives the full variable domain: KAGVTQTPRYLIKTRGQQVTLSCSPISGHRSVSWYQQTPGQGLQFLFEYFSETQRNKGNFPGRFSGRQFSNSRSEMNVSTLELGDSALYLCASSVLAGIQETQYFGPGTRLLVL.

V is TRBV10-3 and J is TRBJ1-1; D call uncertain. The CDR3 is made up of 13 amino acids. The germline CDR1 and CDR2 sequences are ENHRY and SYGVKD. V shed 10 bases and J shed 3 bases, with 15 bases lying between them. CDR3 nucleotide sequence: TGTGCCACGAAGGGCCCGAGGGACACTGAAGCTTTCTTT. Protein sequence: CATKGPRDTEAFF.

V is TRBV6-5 and J is TRBJ1-2; 7 bases are shared with TRBD1. The CDR3 is 14 residues long. The trim removed 6 bases at V and 2 bases at J, leaving 6 bases unmatched. CDR1 is MNHEY, CDR2 SVGAGI, per germline. CDR3 residues: CASRETGRNYGYTF. The CDR3 coding sequence is TGTGCCAGCAGAGAGACAGGGAGGAACTATGGCTACACCTTC.

The V and J genes are TRBV11-2 and TRBJ1-4, with 10 bases identical to TRBD1. This CDR3 region has 16 residues. CDR1 SGHAT and CDR2 FQNNGV come from the germline V gene. Trimming took 3 bases from V and 13 from J; bases not matched to a gene: 14. CDR3 protein: CASSLQPGTGAPGLFF. CDR3 in DNA: TGTGCCAGCAGCTTGCAACCCGGGACAGGGGCCCCGGGACTGTTTTTT.